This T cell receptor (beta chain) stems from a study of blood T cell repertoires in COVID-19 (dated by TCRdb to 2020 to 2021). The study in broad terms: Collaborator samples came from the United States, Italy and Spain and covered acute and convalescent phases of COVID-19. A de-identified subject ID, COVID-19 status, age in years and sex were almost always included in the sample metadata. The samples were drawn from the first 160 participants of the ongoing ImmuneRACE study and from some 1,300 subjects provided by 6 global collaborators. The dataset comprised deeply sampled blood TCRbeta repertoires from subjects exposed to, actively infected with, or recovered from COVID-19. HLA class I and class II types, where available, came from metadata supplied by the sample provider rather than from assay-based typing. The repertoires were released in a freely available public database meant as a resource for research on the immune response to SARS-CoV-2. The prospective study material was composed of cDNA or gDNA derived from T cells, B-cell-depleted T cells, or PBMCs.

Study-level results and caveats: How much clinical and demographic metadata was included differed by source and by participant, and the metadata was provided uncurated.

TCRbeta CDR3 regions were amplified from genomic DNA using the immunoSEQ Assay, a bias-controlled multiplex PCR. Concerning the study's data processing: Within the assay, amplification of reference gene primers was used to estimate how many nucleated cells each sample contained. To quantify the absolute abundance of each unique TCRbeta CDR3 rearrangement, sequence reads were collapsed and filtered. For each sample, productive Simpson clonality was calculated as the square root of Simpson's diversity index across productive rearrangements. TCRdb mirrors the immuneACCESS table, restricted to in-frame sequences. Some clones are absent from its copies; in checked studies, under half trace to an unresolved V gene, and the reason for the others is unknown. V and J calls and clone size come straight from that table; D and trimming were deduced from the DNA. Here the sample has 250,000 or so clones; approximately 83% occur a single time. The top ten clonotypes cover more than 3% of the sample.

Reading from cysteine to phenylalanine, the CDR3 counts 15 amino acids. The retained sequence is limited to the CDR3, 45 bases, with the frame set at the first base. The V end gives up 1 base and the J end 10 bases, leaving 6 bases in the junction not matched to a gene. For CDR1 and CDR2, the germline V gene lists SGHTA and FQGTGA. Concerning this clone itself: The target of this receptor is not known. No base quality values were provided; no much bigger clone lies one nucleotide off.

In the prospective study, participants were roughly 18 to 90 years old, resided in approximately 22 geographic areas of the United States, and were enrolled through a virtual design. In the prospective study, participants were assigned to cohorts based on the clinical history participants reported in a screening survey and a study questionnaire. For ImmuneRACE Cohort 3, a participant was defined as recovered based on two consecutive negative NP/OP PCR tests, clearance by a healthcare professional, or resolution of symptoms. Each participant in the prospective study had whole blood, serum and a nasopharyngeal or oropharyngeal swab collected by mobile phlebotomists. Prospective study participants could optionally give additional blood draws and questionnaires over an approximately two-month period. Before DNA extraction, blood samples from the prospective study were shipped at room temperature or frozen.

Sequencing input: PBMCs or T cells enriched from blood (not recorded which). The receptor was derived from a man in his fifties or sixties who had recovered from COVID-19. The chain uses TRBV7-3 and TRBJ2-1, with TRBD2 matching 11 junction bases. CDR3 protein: CASSLIAGGPGEQFF. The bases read TGTGCCAGCAGCTTAATAGCGGGAGGGCCGGGGGAGCAGTTCTTC. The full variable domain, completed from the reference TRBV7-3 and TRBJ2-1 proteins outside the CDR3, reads GAGVSQTPSNKVTEKGKYVELRCDPISGHTALYWYRQSLGQGPEFLIYFQGTGAADDSGLPNDRFFAVRPEGSVSTLKIQRTERGDSAVYLCASSLIAGGPGEQFFGPGTRLTVL.